Shown below are 17 T cell receptor beta chains from a single sample sequenced in a study of cytomegalovirus exposure and HLA in healthy donors. TCRdb's table, derived via immunoSEQ multiplex PCR, lists solely in-frame clones and lacks some. This sample has around 260,000 clones, with about nine tenths found just once. The sequenced material came from PBMCs. All receptors derive from a woman in her 30s in good health and CMV-seronegative.

The chain has TRBV9 and TRBJ2-1; weak D call: TRBD2 (6 bases). V was cut by 5 bases and J by 8 bases, with 11 bases left in between. Germline V CDR1 and CDR2: SGDLS, YYNGEE. CDR3 size: 12 residues. The CDR3, as DNA: TGTGCCAGCAGTCGGGAGTGGGATGAGCAGTTCTTC. It specifies CASSREWDEQFF.

CDR3 sequence reads: CASSPGTGGGGYTF. The DNA for the CDR3 is TGTGCCAGCTCACCGGGAACAGGGGGCGGTGGCTACACCTTC. The J gene is TRBJ1-2, the V gene TRBV18; 9 nucleotides align to TRBD1. J was trimmed by 7 bases and V by 3 bases; bases with no gene match: 6. Germline V gene sequence: CDR1 KGHSH, CDR2 LQKENI. This CDR3 has 14 amino acids.

This chain joins TRBV28 and TRBJ2-7; possibly TRBD2 for D (5 bases). The V and J ends lost 2 bases and 7 bases respectively, with 15 bases between them. Germline values: CDR1 MDHEN, CDR2 SYDVKM. The CDR3 has 14 amino acids. CDR3 sequence: CASSLTGSGVEQYF. CDR3 nucleotide sequence: TGTGCCAGCAGTTTAACGGGGTCCGGGGTGGAGCAGTACTTC. The full variable domain, its missing parts supplied by reference TRBV28 and TRBJ2-7, is DVKVTQSSRYLVKRTGEKVFLECVQDMDHENMFWYRQDPGLGLRLIYFSYDVKMKEKGDIPEGYSVSREKKERFSLILESASTNQTSMYLCASSLTGSGVEQYFGPGTRLTVT.

The chain has TRBV10-3 and TRBJ2-3; D ambiguous. From germline, CDR1 is ENHRY and CDR2 SYGVKD. CDR3 length: 14 residues. V lost 0 bases and J lost 3, with 7 bases in between. DNA for the CDR3: TGTGCCATCAGTGAGTCGGCAAGGACAGATACGCAGTATTTT. It codes for CAISESARTDTQYF.

The chain combines TRBV2 with TRBJ2-1; 11 positions match TRBD2. J was trimmed by 8 bases and V by 1 base; bases with no gene match: 4. Germline CDR1 is SNHLY and CDR2 is FYNNEI. CDR3 length: 15 residues. The CDR3, as DNA: TGTGCCAGCAGTGAAGGACTAGCGGGACCGGATGAGCAGTTCTTC. It yields the protein CASSEGLAGPDEQFF.

This clone was seen just once. The chain joins TRBV2 to TRBJ1-5, with D uncertain. Trimming stripped 4 bases from V and 0 bases from J, with 4 bases between. This CDR3 region has 13 residues. CDR1 and CDR2 (germline): SNHLY, FYNNEI. CDR3 loop: CASSGNSNQPQHF. CDR3 nucleotides: TGTGCCAGCAGTGGGAATAGCAATCAGCCCCAGCATTTT.

The chain is built from TRBV13 and TRBJ2-7; the D is unclear. This CDR3 has 12 residues. Trimming removed 6 bases from V and 9 bases from J, with 15 bases in between. Germline CDR1 and CDR2: PRHDT and FYEKMQ (reference sequence). CDR3 nucleotides: TGTGCCAGCAGTTTGACAACTACGGGGCAGTACTTC. Translated: CASSLTTTGQYF.

This clone has a single count. The chain is built from TRBV29-1 and TRBJ1-1, with TRBD1 as a possible D gene (5 bases). The germline V and J ends were trimmed by 0 bases and 1 base, with 12 bases remaining between them. CDR1 SQVTM and CDR2 ANQGSEA come from the germline V gene. This CDR3 has 15 residues. CDR3 amino acids: CSVEDWEGRNTEAFF. The CDR3 DNA follows: TGCAGCGTTGAAGATTGGGAGGGGCGGAACACTGAAGCTTTCTTT.

This clone is a singleton in its sample. The chain recombines TRBV29-1 with TRBJ2-3, with 9 nucleotides matching TRBD1. Germline V gene sequence: CDR1 SQVTM, CDR2 ANQGSEA. The V and J ends lost 7 bases and 6 bases, in that order; junction bases with no gene match: 11. CDR3 length equals 14 residues. This CDR3 reads CSDLDRGGSDTQYF. In DNA form, the CDR3 reads TGCAGCGACCTCGACAGGGGGGGGTCGGATACGCAGTATTTT.

The rearrangement links TRBV18 to TRBJ2-7; 10 bases agree with TRBD2. J lost 5 bases, V lost 4 bases, and 11 bases had no gene match. The CDR3 extends over 16 amino acids. Germline-derived CDR1 and CDR2 are KGHSH and LQKENI. The CDR3 reads CASSLKGLAGDNEQYF. The CDR3 DNA sequence: TGTGCCAGCTCACTTAAAGGGCTAGCGGGAGATAACGAGCAGTACTTC.

The CDR3 coding sequence is TGTGCCAGCAGCCCACAGACTACAGCCTACGAGCAGTACTTC. Its translation: CASSPQTTAYEQYF. V and J are TRBV5-6 and TRBJ2-7, with D possibly being TRBD2 (5 bases). Germline V gene data show CDR1 as SGHDT and CDR2 as YYEEEE. The CDR3 extends over 14 amino acids. Trimming removed 4 bases from V and 2 bases from J, with 13 bases in between.

The chain recombines TRBV2 with TRBJ2-1, with 8 bases matching TRBD2. The CDR3 sequence is 12 residues long. Trimming at V came to 7 bases and at J to 7 bases, leaving 3 bases not matched to a gene. CDR1 and CDR2 from the germline V gene are SNHLY and FYNNEI. This CDR3 reads CASTSGGNEQFF. The CDR3 DNA reads as TGTGCCAGCACCTCGGGAGGGAATGAGCAGTTCTTC.

The chain uses TRBV28 and TRBJ2-1; D is perhaps TRBD1 (6 bases). Germline CDR1 and CDR2: MDHEN and SYDVKM. The germline V and J ends were trimmed by 4 bases and 5 bases, with 15 bases remaining between them. The CDR3 is made up of 15 amino acids. Written as DNA, the CDR3 is TGTGCCAGCAGTTCCCCGCAGAGGGGGAACAATGAGCAGTTCTTC. Protein product: CASSSPQRGNNEQFF.

The V call is TRBV9, the J call TRBJ2-1; D might be TRBD2 (6 bases). V was cut by 6 bases and J by 4 bases, with 14 bases left in between. Per the germline V gene, CDR1 is SGDLS and CDR2 is YYNGEE. This CDR3 contains 14 residues. CDR3 DNA sequence: TGTGCCAGCAACTCTCCGGGAGTGTACAATGAGCAGTTCTTC. Translation gives CASNSPGVYNEQFF.

V gene TRBV7-6 combines with J gene TRBJ2-2, with D perhaps matching TRBD2 (5 bases). Germline CDR1 and CDR2: SGHVS and FNYEAQ. V gave up 5 bases and J gave up 3 bases, with 16 bases separating them. This CDR3 is built from 16 residues. CDR3 DNA sequence: TGTGCCAGCAGCGCCCTCTATGGGGAGTACACCGGGGAGCTGTTTTTT. Its protein is CASSALYGEYTGELFF.

This chain uses TRBV7-9 with TRBJ2-1, with a tentative D call TRBD1 (5 bases). The V gene's germline CDR1 is SEHNR and CDR2 FQNEAQ (reference sequence). The CDR3 contains 16 residues. The ends were cut back, 5 bases at V and 0 bases at J, with 14 bases in the middle. CDR3 in amino acids: CASSPETVFSYNEQFF. The CDR3 coding sequence is TGTGCCAGCAGCCCAGAGACAGTCTTCTCCTACAATGAGCAGTTCTTC.

The chain uses TRBV9 and TRBJ2-2; 7 bases are a match to TRBD1. Losses at the gene ends were 3 bases for V and 1 base for J; bases not matched to a gene: 6. The CDR3 is made up of 16 amino acids. Germline V gene lookup returns CDR1 SGDLS and CDR2 YYNGEE. CDR3 DNA sequence: TGTGCCAGCAGCGCACAGGGGCAACGGAACACCGGGGAGCTGTTTTTT. Translation gives CASSAQGQRNTGELFF. The variable domain in full, with the rest retrieved from reference TRBV9 and TRBJ2-2, is DSGVTQTPKHLITATGQRVTLRCSPRSGDLSVYWYQQSLDQGLQFLIQYYNGEERAKGNILERFSAQQFPDLHSELNLSSLELGDSALYFCASSAQGQRNTGELFFGEGSRLTVL.